This is a list of T cell receptor beta chains from one sample in a study of CD8+ T cells in alopecia areata. This table comes from immunoSEQ multiplex PCR, and its TCRdb copy is limited to in-frame clones, with some not included. The sample consists of around 250,000 clones, 67% of them appearing once. This sample comprised CD4+ T cells sorted from blood, obtained at week 0. The receptors originated from a human donor with alopecia areata. Both conserved end residues are part of each CDR3. The D gene is left open where the match is weak.

>TRBJ2-7|TRBV30|TRBD1
CAWSPGGLEQYF
>TRBJ2-5|TRBV27|NA
CASSNRAQETQYF
>TRBJ1-1|TRBV6-5|NA
CASSSETGNTEAFF
>TRBJ1-2|TRBV14|NA
CASSQDTGRNYGYTF
>TRBJ1-2|TRBV30|NA
CAWSREWGYGYTF
>TRBJ1-3|TRBV29-1|TRBD1
CSVAQGAFGNTIYF
>TRBJ1-1|TRBV4-1|NA
CASSHATGEAFF
>TRBJ1-1|TRBV7-6|NA
CASSLVDGLNTEAFF
>TRBJ2-7|TRBV6-1|NA
CASSEILGGEQYF
>TRBJ2-7|TRBV7-9|NA
CASSPPPFTYEQYF
>TRBJ2-5|TRBV19|TRBD1
CASSTRTGRETQYF
>TRBJ2-5|TRBV25-1|TRBD2
CASRRGLAETQYF
>TRBJ2-2|TRBV25-1|NA
CASSPRWGSPNTGELFF
>TRBJ1-6|TRBV12-5|TRBD1
CASGQGQGDDSPLHF
>TRBJ1-2|TRBV29-1|TRBD1
CSGMTGDVSGYTF
>TRBJ1-1|TRBV27|TRBD1
CASSQDRAITEAFF
>TRBJ2-1|TRBV11-3|TRBD1
CASSQPGQEYYNEQFF
>TRBJ2-1|TRBV29-1|TRBD2
CSVKMGIAGFSNEQFF
>TRBJ1-2|TRBV5-1|NA
CASSLGAGPIYGYTF
>TRBJ1-1|TRBV5-6|NA
CASSLRTLKRTEAFF
>TRBJ1-6|TRBV25-1|NA
CASGTRSPLHF
>TRBJ1-1|TRBV7-9|TRBD1
CASSYGTAKGTEAFF
>TRBJ2-1|TRBV30|NA
CAWSAFRNEQFF
>TRBJ2-1|TRBV15|TRBD1
CATSRRGPNNEQFF
>TRBJ2-7|TRBV13|NA
CASSPRQKPYEQYF
>TRBJ2-7|TRBV18|NA
CASSQTSYEQYF
>TRBJ2-5|TRBV7-2|NA
CASSSQETQYF
>TRBJ2-7|TRBV15|NA
CATAATGILYEQYF
>TRBJ1-6|TRBV30|NA
CAWNLGVGSPLHF